This T cell receptor (beta chain) was captured in a study of T cell responses to AZD1222 COVID-19 vaccine. Study in general: Recipients boosted at about 4 weeks or about 12 weeks are pooled. Study observations and caveats: Baseline serology detected seropositivity in only a handful of AZD1222 recipients. White British donors predominated, females outnumbered males, and clonal diversity was possibly underestimated.

This clone was counted a few times. Antigen unknown. Germline values: CDR1 SQVTM, CDR2 ANQGSEA. Germline trimming cut 6 bases from V and 11 bases from J; bases unmatched to any gene: 10. This CDR3 has 13 amino acids. Sequencing was performed with immunoSEQ multiplex PCR; in TCRdb, only in-frame clones are kept and a portion is missing. The table includes about 110,000 clones, about 88% detected once. The chain couples TRBV29-1 to TRBJ2-2, with 9 bases that match TRBD1. This sequence originates from an adult in good health. The sample was peripheral blood, taken on day 0 of AZD1222 vaccination. This CDR3 reads CSVTTGTGLELFF. For the CDR3, the DNA is TGCAGCGTGACCACCGGGACAGGGCTCGAGCTGTTTTTT.